This T cell receptor beta chain is drawn from a study of cytomegalovirus exposure and HLA in healthy donors. The study's findings and limits: An apparent linkage of common viral pathogens to several of the most significant clusters emerged in a later analysis.

The PCR was carried out with 60 Vbeta primers and 13 Jbeta primers. Sequenced by immunoSEQ multiplex PCR; TCRdb stores in-frame clones only, minus some. The profile covers roughly 100,000 clones, with 15% appearing a single time and 0.8% to 0.95% taken by the ten largest. Comments on this clone: Its antigen is not known.

Input material: PBMCs. The sequence came from a female donor in good health and CMV-seronegative.

Here the CDR3 reads CASELPGAGIGEGYTF. The CDR3 region has the DNA TGTGCCAGCGAATTACCCGGCGCGGGGATCGGGGAGGGCTACACCTTC. The rearrangement uses TRBV28 and TRBJ1-2; the D is unclear. Deletions cut 8 bases from V and 8 bases from J, with 27 bases between. Germline V gives CDR1 MDHEN, CDR2 SYDVKM. This CDR3 is built from 16 residues.